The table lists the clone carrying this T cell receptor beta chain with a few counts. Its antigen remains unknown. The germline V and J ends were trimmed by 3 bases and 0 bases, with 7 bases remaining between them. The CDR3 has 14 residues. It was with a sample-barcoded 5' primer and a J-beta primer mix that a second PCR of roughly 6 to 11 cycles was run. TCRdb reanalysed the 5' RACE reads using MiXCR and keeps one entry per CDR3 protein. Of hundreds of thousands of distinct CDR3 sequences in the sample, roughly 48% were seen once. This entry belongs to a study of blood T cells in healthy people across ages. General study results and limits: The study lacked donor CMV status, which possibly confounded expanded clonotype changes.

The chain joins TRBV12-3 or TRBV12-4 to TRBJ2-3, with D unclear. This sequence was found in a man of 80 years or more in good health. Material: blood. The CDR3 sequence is CASSLSQSTDTQYF. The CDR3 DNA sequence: TGTGCCAGCAGTTTGTCACAGAGCACAGATACGCAGTATTTT.